This TCR beta chain derives from a study of shared clonotypes between healthy human individuals. Genomic DNA of every subset was divided equally among multiple immunoSEQ plates. Libraries were prepared by immunoSEQ multiplex PCR; TCRdb keeps only in-frame clonotypes and omits some of them. The sample lists about 1.5 million clones; roughly 96% were seen once. J lost 2 bases, V lost 6 bases, and 7 bases had no gene match. Germline values: CDR1 WNHNN, CDR2 SYGVQD (reference sequence). The CDR3 is 16 amino acids. The chain couples TRBV10-1 to TRBJ2-3; 11 nucleotides agree with TRBD2. The sample taken for sequencing was naive CD4+ T cells sorted from blood. Subset denoted: CD45RA+ positively selected. The receptor was derived from a man between 25 and 39 years old in good health. The CDR3, as DNA: TGCGCCAGCAGCAGATCGACTAGCGGGGACACAGATACGCAGTATTTT. Protein product: CASSRSTSGDTDTQYF.